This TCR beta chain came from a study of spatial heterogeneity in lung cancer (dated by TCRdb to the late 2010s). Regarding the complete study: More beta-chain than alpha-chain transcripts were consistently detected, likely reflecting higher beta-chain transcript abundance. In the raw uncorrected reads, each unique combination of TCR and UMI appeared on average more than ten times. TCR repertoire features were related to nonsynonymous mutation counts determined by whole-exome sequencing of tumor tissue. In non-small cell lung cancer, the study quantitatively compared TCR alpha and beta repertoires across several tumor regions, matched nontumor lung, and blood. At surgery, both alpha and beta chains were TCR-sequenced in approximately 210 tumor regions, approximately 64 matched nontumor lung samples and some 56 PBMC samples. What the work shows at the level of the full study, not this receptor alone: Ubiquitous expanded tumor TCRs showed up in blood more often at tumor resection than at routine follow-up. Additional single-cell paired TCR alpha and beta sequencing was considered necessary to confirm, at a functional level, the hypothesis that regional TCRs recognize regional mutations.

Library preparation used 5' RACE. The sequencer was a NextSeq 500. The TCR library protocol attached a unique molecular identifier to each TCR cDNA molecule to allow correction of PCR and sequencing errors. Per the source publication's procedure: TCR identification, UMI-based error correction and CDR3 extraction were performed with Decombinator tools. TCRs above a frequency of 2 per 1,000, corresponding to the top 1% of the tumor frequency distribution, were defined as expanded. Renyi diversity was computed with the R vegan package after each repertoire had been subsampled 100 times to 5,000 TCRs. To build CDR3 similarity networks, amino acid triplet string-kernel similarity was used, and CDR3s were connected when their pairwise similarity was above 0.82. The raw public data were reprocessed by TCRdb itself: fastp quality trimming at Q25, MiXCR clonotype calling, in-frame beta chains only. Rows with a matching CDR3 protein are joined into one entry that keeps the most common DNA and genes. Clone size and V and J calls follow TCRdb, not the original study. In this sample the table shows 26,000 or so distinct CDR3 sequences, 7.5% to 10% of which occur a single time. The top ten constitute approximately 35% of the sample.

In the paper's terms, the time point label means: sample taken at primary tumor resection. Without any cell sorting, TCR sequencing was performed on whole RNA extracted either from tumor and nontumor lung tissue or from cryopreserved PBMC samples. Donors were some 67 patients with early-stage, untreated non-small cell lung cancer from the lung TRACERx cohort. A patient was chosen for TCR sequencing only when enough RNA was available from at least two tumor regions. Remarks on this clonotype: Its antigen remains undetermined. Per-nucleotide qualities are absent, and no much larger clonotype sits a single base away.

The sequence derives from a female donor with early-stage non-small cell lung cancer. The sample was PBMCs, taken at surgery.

The CDR3 protein sequence reads: CASTPRTDTQYF. The DNA is TGTGCCAGCACACCAAGGACAGATACGCAGTATTTT. In this chain, TRBV7-2 is recombined with TRBJ2-3, with the D gene uncertain. The CDR3 has 12 amino acids, counting the end cysteine and phenylalanine. This entry keeps only the CDR3 DNA: 36 bases, framed from base 1. The trim is 7 bases for V and 3 bases for J, with a gap of 8 bases between the germline ends. The germline V gene gives CDR1 as SGHTA and CDR2 as FQGNSA.